The clone carrying this T cell receptor beta chain was counted a few times. The sample is drawn from a study of blood T cell repertoires in COVID-19. Per the authors' pipeline: Amplification with reference gene primers provided the estimates of nucleated cell counts. Sequencing was performed with immunoSEQ multiplex PCR; in TCRdb, only in-frame clones are kept and a portion is missing. The V and J calls and clone size are taken from that table; D and trimming were inferred from the DNA. The data show some 70,000 clones, with roughly 89% seen just once and just under 0.6% held by the top ten. The origin of this receptor is a man aged 55-75 years with acute or convalescent COVID-19. Sequenced input: peripheral blood.

CDR3 sequence: CASSLSGRGHEQYF. DNA of the CDR3: TGTGCCAGCAGTTTATCGGGGAGGGGACACGAGCAGTACTTC. The chain links TRBV27 to TRBJ2-7; the match to TRBD2 covers 7 bases. CDR3 length: 14 residues. V dropped 0 bases and J dropped 5; count of bases not matched to a gene: 4. Germline V gene lookup returns CDR1 MNHEY and CDR2 SMNVEV (reference sequence).